Listed here is a single TCR beta chain. The specificity of this receptor is unknown. The input lacks base qualities; no much larger clone sits a single base away. The sample comes from a study of blood T cell repertoires in COVID-19 (dated by TCRdb to the early 2020s). As for the study more broadly: Samples from collaborators originated in the United States, Italy and Spain and spanned both the acute and convalescent phases of COVID-19. A freely available public database, intended as a resource for researchers studying the immune response to SARS-CoV-2, is where the repertoires were released. The material from the prospective study consisted of cDNA or gDNA derived from T cells, B-cell-depleted T cells, or PBMCs. Subjects who had been exposed to COVID-19, were actively infected with it, or had recovered from it provided the deeply sampled blood TCRbeta repertoires that made up the dataset. Samples came from the ongoing ImmuneRACE study (first 160 participants) plus 1,254 subjects from 6 global collaborators. Where HLA class I and class II types were available, the types were taken from metadata supplied by the sample provider, not from assay-based typing. Nearly every sample came with metadata listing a de-identified subject ID, COVID-19 status, age in years and sex. Results and caveats for the whole study, not just this receptor: The quantity of clinical and demographic metadata differed by source and by participant and was supplied without curation.

The germline V gene specifies MNHEY as CDR1 and SVGAGI as CDR2. Here V drops 0 bases and J drops 4 bases, and the junction holds 2 bases not matched to any gene. The CDR3 contains 16 residues, cysteine and phenylalanine counted. Left in the record is the CDR3 DNA by itself, 48 bases read in frame from the first base. Whole blood was collected in K2EDTA tubes by collaborating institutions according to the institutions' own protocols. Collaborator samples were shipped for TCRbeta analysis as frozen whole blood, isolated PBMCs, or DNA extracted from either sample type. TCRbeta CDR3 regions were amplified from genomic DNA using the immunoSEQ Assay, a bias-controlled multiplex PCR. The paper's data handling went like this. Nucleated cell counts per sample were estimated from amplification of reference gene primers within the assay. Sequence reads were collapsed and filtered to measure the absolute abundance of every unique TCRbeta CDR3 rearrangement. For each sample, productive Simpson clonality was calculated as the square root of Simpson's diversity index over productive rearrangements. TCRdb retrieved this table from immuneACCESS and kept in-frame rearrangements only. Not all clones are present; in checked studies, unresolved V genes account for under half, and no reason is known for the remainder. V and J calls and clone size are those listed in that table; D and trimming were worked out from the DNA. The sample table lists about 46,000 clones, 88% of them with a count of one. In total, the top ten clones hold approximately 9.6% of the sample.

Sequenced: peripheral blood. The clonotype originates from a man aged 50-59 years with active COVID-19. Recombination joined TRBV6-5 with TRBJ2-1; 11 middle bases align to TRBD2. At the DNA level, the sequence is TGTGCCAGCAGTTACTCCCGGACTAGCGGGTACAATGAGCAGTTCTTC. It translates to CASSYSRTSGYNEQFF.